This T cell receptor (beta chain) derives from a study of shared T cell receptors in the human thymus. The V end was cut by 1 base, the J end by 5 bases, with 8 bases between. In germline, CDR1 is SQVTM, CDR2 ANQGSEA. The CDR3 has 13 amino acids. Clones were read by immunoSEQ multiplex PCR, and TCRdb kept only the in-frame ones, dropping some. The profile shows roughly 700,000 clones, approximately 88% of them singletons. These data were likewise used in another study, on human thymus T cells. That publication notes: The donor group consisted of healthy Finnish infants who were having corrective surgery for congenital heart defects. The source of the thymus tissue was resections taken during corrective heart surgery. Thymic and blood repertoires appeared to display a bias in their usage of V and J genes. There were highly overlapping thymic repertoires among unrelated individuals, as related research reported.

This sequence was found in a boy in the first two years of life with a congenital heart defect. This chain connects TRBV29-1 to TRBJ2-2; D is possibly TRBD1 (6 bases). The specimen was thymocytes. This CDR3 is CSVEGGQTGELFF. DNA of the CDR3: TGCAGCGTTGAAGGGGGGCAGACCGGGGAGCTGTTTTTT.